The next 19 T cell receptor beta chains were all read from a single sample in a study of Ad26.COV2.S vaccination and SARS-CoV-2 variants. Here immunoSEQ multiplex PCR was the method, and the copy in TCRdb shows in-frame clones only, minus some. In the table there are roughly 380,000 clones, around nine tenths of which are singletons. Stated treatment: 19 received Ad26.COV2.S at low or high dose, single or two shots; about 5 received placebo; per-sample allocation not given. The samples date from day 63 after the first vaccine or placebo injection. This sample comprised peripheral blood, obtained in a trial of Ad26.COV2.S vaccine versus placebo. The receptors stem from a person aged 18 to 59 who received the Ad26.COV2.S COVID-19 vaccine or a placebo.

V is TRBV2 and J is TRBJ1-5, with D possibly being TRBD1 (5 bases). The V end was cut by 8 bases, the J end by 0 bases, with 14 bases between. This CDR3 has 15 residues. From germline, CDR1 is SNHLY and CDR2 FYNNEI. The CDR3 nucleotides are TGTGCCAGCCTCCGGGACCGTTATAGCAATCAGCCCCAGCATTTT. Its translation: CASLRDRYSNQPQHF.

There are a few counts of this clone. The chain combines TRBV21-1 with TRBJ1-5; TRBD1 was called by the table and not checked on the DNA. TRBV21-1 is termed a pseudogene. CDR3 length: 17 residues. This CDR3 is CASSKVQGACANQPQHF. CDR3 bases: TGTGCCAGCAGCAAAGTACAGGGGGCGTGCGCCAATCAGCCCCAGCATTTT.

This chain connects TRBV20-1 to TRBJ1-3; D is ambiguous. The CDR3 spans 13 residues. The V gene's germline CDR1 is DFQATT and CDR2 SNEGSKA (reference sequence). Between the trimmed V and J ends, which lost 3 bases and 0 bases, there was a span of 6 bases. CDR3 sequence: CSASRSSGNTIYF. CDR3 nucleotides: TGCAGTGCTAGTAGGAGCTCTGGAAACACCATATATTTT.

About this clone: Mismatch with germline at one junction end may stem from a read error. The rearrangement joins TRBV6-2 or TRBV6-3 to TRBJ2-5; D is perhaps TRBD1 or TRBD2 (5 bases each). This CDR3 is 15 amino acids long. The germline V gene has CDR1 MNHEY and CDR2 SVGEGT. Here the CDR3 reads CASSYSTGLQEPQYF. CDR3 bases: TGTGCCAGCAGTTACTCTACGGGGCTGCAAGAGCCCCAGTACTTC.

The gene calls are TRBV19 and TRBJ1-2; weak D call: TRBD1 (6 bases). V lost 3 bases, J lost 3 bases, and 14 bases lay in between. In germline, CDR1 is LNHDA, CDR2 SQIVND (reference sequence). The CDR3 has 15 amino acids. The CDR3 spells CASSIQGHGDYGYTF. The CDR3, as DNA: TGTGCCAGTAGTATCCAGGGGCATGGTGACTATGGCTACACCTTC.

This rearrangement joins TRBV30 to TRBJ1-1; D possibly corresponds to TRBD1 (6 bases). This CDR3 is built from 16 residues. Germline CDR1 reads GTSNPN; CDR2 reads SVGIG (reference sequence). V was clipped by 4 bases and J by 0 bases, with 18 bases between them. The CDR3 is CAWNLGQRRVNTEAFF. The CDR3 DNA reads TGTGCCTGGAATCTAGGACAGAGGAGGGTGAACACTGAAGCTTTCTTT. Full variable domain (remainder filled in from reference TRBV30 and TRBJ1-1): SQTIHQWPATLVQPVGSPLSLECTVEGTSNPNLYWYRQAAGRGLQLLFYSVGIGQISSEVPQNLSASRPQDRQFILSSKKLLLSDSGFYLCAWNLGQRRVNTEAFFGQGTRLTVV.

The chain joins TRBV12-3 or TRBV12-4 to TRBJ2-7; D is perhaps TRBD1 or TRBD2 (6 bases each). The CDR3 loop spans 13 amino acids. The V end lost 4 bases, the J end lost 2 bases, and 9 bases lay between the germline ends. The CDR3 sequence is CASSSGAAYEQYF. The DNA of the CDR3 is TGTGCCAGCAGTTCGGGGGCGGCCTACGAGCAGTACTTC.

V and J are TRBV5-1 and TRBJ1-1; D may be TRBD1 (5 bases). The CDR3 totals 16 residues. V was trimmed by 0 bases and J by 3 bases, leaving 15 bases between them. Germline values: CDR1 SGHRS, CDR2 YFSETQ. The CDR3, as DNA: TGCGCCAGCAGCTTGGAGCTGGGGACCCCCTACACTGAAGCTTTCTTT. Translating it yields CASSLELGTPYTEAFF.

The chain joins TRBV6-2 or TRBV6-3 to TRBJ1-5; possibly TRBD1 for D (6 bases). Looked up from germline, CDR1 is MNHEY and CDR2 is SVGEGT. CDR3 length equals 15 residues. V was clipped by 6 bases and J by 2 bases, with 14 bases between them. CDR3 DNA: TGTGCCAGCAGCACAGGGATATTCGGCAATCAGCCCCAGCATTTT. Encoded protein: CASSTGIFGNQPQHF.

This chain links TRBV24-1 with TRBJ1-5; D might be TRBD1 (5 bases). The germline V and J ends were trimmed by 0 bases and 0 bases, with 11 bases remaining between them. Germline V gene sequence: CDR1 KGHDR, CDR2 SFDVKD. There are 17 residues in the CDR3. Here the CDR3 reads CATSDLPRAYSNQPQHF. Here the CDR3 DNA reads TGTGCCACCAGTGATTTGCCCAGGGCCTATAGCAATCAGCCCCAGCATTTT.

The V gene is TRBV7-2, the J gene TRBJ1-5; D is ambiguous. V was shortened by 0 bases and J by 0 bases, with 6 bases between the two germline ends. Per the germline V gene, CDR1 is SGHTA and CDR2 is FQGNSA. The CDR3 is 15 amino acids. CDR3 sequence (DNA): TGTGCCAGCAGCTTAGCTAGGGTTAGCAATCAGCCCCAGCATTTT. Residues: CASSLARVSNQPQHF.

This chain joins TRBV5-1 and TRBJ1-1; possibly TRBD1 for D (6 bases). Trimming shortened V by 0 bases and J by 7 bases, and 22 bases separated the two germline ends. In germline, CDR1 is SGHRS, CDR2 YFSETQ. The length of the CDR3 is 17 residues. The CDR3 is CASSLAFSSPDSLEAFF. DNA of the CDR3: TGCGCCAGCAGCTTGGCCTTTTCTTCTCCGGACAGTCTTGAAGCTTTCTTT.

J is TRBJ2-7 and V is TRBV7-2; D could derive from TRBD1 or TRBD2 (5 bases each). The CDR3 covers 14 residues. The V gene lost 5 bases and the J gene lost 4 bases, with 15 bases spanning the gap. Per germline, CDR1 SGHTA and CDR2 FQGNSA. The CDR3 DNA reads as TGTGCCAGCAGCCCCCCCTGGGACGGTTACGAGCAGTACTTC. It is translated as CASSPPWDGYEQYF.

The chain has TRBV3-1 (or the pseudogene TRBV3-2) and TRBJ2-2, with D unresolved. V was cut by 4 bases and J by 6 bases, with 12 bases left in between. This CDR3 has 14 residues. The V gene's germline CDR1 is LGHDT and CDR2 YNNKEL (reference sequence). The CDR3 DNA follows: TGTGCCAGCAGCCCCCGCCAGGTAGCCGGGGAGCTGTTTTTT. Translating it yields CASSPRQVAGELFF.

This clone appeared once. The J gene is TRBJ2-1, the V gene TRBV6-5; no clear D. The V and J ends lost 5 bases and 6 bases respectively, with 14 bases between them. The CDR3 runs 14 residues. Germline CDR1 reads MNHEY; CDR2 reads SVGAGI. DNA for the CDR3: TGTGCCAGCAGTACTCGTGGCAGCATCAATGAGCAGTTCTTC. The encoded protein is CASSTRGSINEQFF.

This sequence joins TRBV9 and TRBJ1-1, with D hard to call. This CDR3 is built from 15 residues. Germline loops: CDR1 SGDLS, CDR2 YYNGEE. Trimming shortened V by 4 bases and J by 0 bases, and 13 bases separated the two germline ends. Here the CDR3 reads CASSSKSPLNTEAFF. In nucleotides, the CDR3 is TGTGCCAGCAGCTCCAAGAGCCCCTTGAACACTGAAGCTTTCTTT. The variable domain in full, completed from reference TRBV9 and TRBJ1-1, reads DSGVTQTPKHLITATGQRVTLRCSPRSGDLSVYWYQQSLDQGLQFLIQYYNGEERAKGNILERFSAQQFPDLHSELNLSSLELGDSALYFCASSSKSPLNTEAFFGQGTRLTVV.

The chain is built from TRBV19 and TRBJ1-2; 7 bases are shared with TRBD1. After removal of 3 bases from V and 2 bases from J, the junction contained 3 bases not matched to a gene. This CDR3 region has 14 residues. The V gene's germline CDR1 is LNHDA and CDR2 SQIVND (reference sequence). CDR3 in amino acids: CASSMRQGNYGYTF. The CDR3 DNA reads as TGTGCCAGTAGTATGAGACAGGGCAACTATGGCTACACCTTC. Together with reference TRBV19 and TRBJ1-2, the CDR3 gives the full variable domain: DGGITQSPKYLFRKEGQNVTLSCEQNLNHDAMYWYRQDPGQGLRLIYYSQIVNDFQKGDIAEGYSVSREKKESFPLTVTSAQKNPTAFYLCASSMRQGNYGYTFGSGTRLTVV.

In its sample, this clone was seen once. The chain combines TRBV7-9 with TRBJ1-1; 7 positions agree with TRBD1. CDR3 length: 14 amino acids. V lost 3 bases and J lost 8; bases outside the gene matches: 9. Per the germline V gene, CDR1 is SEHNR and CDR2 is FQNEAQ (reference sequence). The CDR3 protein is CASSFPAQGGEAFF. The CDR3 nucleotides read TGTGCCAGCAGCTTCCCCGCGCAGGGGGGCGAAGCTTTCTTT.

The CDR3 here is CASSQEPGSYNEQFF. Here the CDR3 DNA reads TGTGCCAGCAGCCAGGAACCAGGCTCCTACAATGAGCAGTTCTTC. This chain joins TRBV4-2 and TRBJ2-1; no firm D call. Germline V CDR1 and CDR2: LGHNA, YNFKEQ. This CDR3 has 15 residues. V lost 3 bases and J 0 bases, leaving 9 bases between the germline ends.